The 5 T cell receptor beta chains reported below all come from one sample, sequenced in a study of blood T cells in healthy people across ages (dated by TCRdb to between 2015 and 2017). The library was obtained by 5' RACE. The reads were generated on an Illumina HiSeq 2500. A second about 7 to 12 cycle PCR used a sample-barcoded 5' primer and a J-beta primer mix. TCRdb applied fastp at Q25 and MiXCR to the public reads, then kept only in-frame beta chains. Here each entry gathers all rows of one CDR3 protein and keeps the most common genes and DNA. For this sample the table gives around 1,600,000 distinct CDR3 sequences, of which approximately 43% were detected only once. Of the sample, more than 4% is held by the ten largest clones. The sequencing input was blood. These receptors all come from a young woman in good health.

This clonotype was observed a single time. One base away lies a much larger clone, so this may be a sequencing read error. The chain carries TRBV27 and TRBJ2-5, with 7 bases lining up with TRBD1. The V gene end was trimmed by 6 bases and the J gene end by 11 bases; junction bases not matched to a gene: 18. The CDR3 contains 15 residues. Germline values: CDR1 MNHEY, CDR2 SMNVEV (reference sequence). This CDR3 is CASSAGTVSYNEQYF. CDR3 nucleotides: TGTGCCAGCAGCGCCGGGACAGTCTCCTACAATGAGCAGTACTTC.

V usage is TRBV28 and J usage is TRBJ1-1; the match to TRBD1 covers 8 bases. The CDR3 contains 15 residues. V shed 7 bases and J 2 bases; nucleotides not matched to a gene: 9. Germline loops: CDR1 MDHEN, CDR2 SYDVKM. The CDR3 loop is CASTIYDRGNTEAFF. The CDR3 region has the DNA TGTGCCAGCACCATATACGACAGGGGAAACACTGAAGCTTTCTTT.

The chain joins TRBV6-2 or TRBV6-3 to TRBJ2-5; 7 bases map to TRBD1. Trimming cost V 6 bases and J 11 bases; bases outside gene matches: 12. Germline V gene data show CDR1 as MNHEY and CDR2 as SVGEGT. The CDR3 is 13 residues long. CDR3 nucleotide sequence: TGTGCCAGCAGCCTCGGGACAGTCTACGGGCAGTACTTC. Translated, it gives CASSLGTVYGQYF.

This chain uses TRBV5-1 with TRBJ1-1, with a weak D call TRBD1 (6 bases). In germline, CDR1 is SGHRS, CDR2 YFSETQ. CDR3 size: 14 residues. The V gene lost 4 bases and the J gene lost 3 bases, with 13 bases spanning the gap. The CDR3 spells CASSAAGAYTEAFF. As DNA, the CDR3 is TGCGCCAGCAGCGCCGCGGGGGCGTACACTGAAGCTTTCTTT.

The chain employs TRBV20-1 and TRBJ2-5; no reliable D call. The length of the CDR3 is 14 residues. Between the trimmed V and J ends, which lost 6 bases and 3 bases, there was a span of 17 bases. Germline CDR1 is DFQATT and CDR2 is SNEGSKA (reference sequence). For the CDR3, the DNA is TGCAGTGCCACCCCAACGGTTGGGGAAGAGACCCAGTACTTC. This sequence encodes CSATPTVGEETQYF.